The source of this TCR beta chain is a study of T cell responses to AZD1222 COVID-19 vaccine. Across the whole study: Samples with a second dose at about 4 or about 12 weeks were pooled together. Whole-study results and caveats: Reportedly, nearly half the spike-specific TCRs target unmutated variant regions. Vaccine-related CD4 TCRs covered spike, predominating at 160-218 and 743-854. Most donors were white British and more were female, and clonal diversity was possibly underestimated.

The V and J ends lost 7 bases and 8 bases respectively, with 12 bases between them. The CDR3 runs 12 residues. About this clone: Antigen: not known.

TCRdb's table, derived via immunoSEQ multiplex PCR, lists solely in-frame clones and lacks some. Here the sample spans 110,000 to 150,000 clones, approximately 92% being singletons. The chain joins TRBV12-3 or TRBV12-4 to TRBJ2-1; D perhaps matches TRBD1 (5 bases). The sequence came from an adult in good health. The material sequenced was peripheral blood, taken on day 0 of AZD1222 vaccination. The CDR3 reads CASTRSRDEQFF. DNA of the CDR3: TGTGCCAGCACCCGATCCAGGGATGAGCAGTTCTTC.